Listed below are T cell receptor beta chains from one sample, sequenced in a study of CD8 T cells in Susac syndrome. MiXCR, applied by TCRdb to the immunoSEQ multiplex PCR reads, yields one record per CDR3 protein. The profile shows 130,000 or so distinct CDR3 sequences, 80% of them singletons. Material for sequencing was CD8+ T cells from PBMCs. All receptors derive from a human donor with multiple sclerosis. The CDR3 runs from the conserved cysteine through the conserved F or W. The D gene is left open where the match is weak. Clone size appears in some rows only: once, few, many, or a class for an expanded clone.

d_gene: NA
j_gene: TRBJ1-5
abundance: few
v_gene: TRBV19
CDR3aa: CASSIRDFNQPQHF
CDR3nt: TGTGCCAGTAGTATTAGGGACTTCAATCAGCCCCAGCATTTT

d_gene: NA
j_gene: TRBJ1-5
abundance: NA
v_gene: TRBV5-6
CDR3aa: CASSLYIGKSLHQPQHF
CDR3nt: TGTGCCAGCAGCTTGTATATTGGCAAATCCCTCCATCAGCCCCAGCATTTT

d_gene: NA
j_gene: TRBJ2-2
abundance: NA
v_gene: TRBV13
CDR3aa: CASRTGVYTGELFF
CDR3nt: TGTGCCAGCAGAACGGGGGTTTACACCGGGGAGCTGTTTTTT

d_gene: NA
j_gene: TRBJ1-3
abundance: once
v_gene: TRBV2
CDR3aa: CASRVLSGNTIYF
CDR3nt: TGTGCCAGCAGGGTATTATCTGGAAACACCATATATTTT

d_gene: TRBD1
j_gene: TRBJ2-1
abundance: NA
v_gene: TRBV29-1
CDR3aa: CSVELIPGQAHNEQFF
CDR3nt: TGCAGCGTTGAACTAATACCGGGACAGGCGCACAATGAGCAGTTCTTC

d_gene: NA
j_gene: TRBJ1-1
abundance: NA
v_gene: TRBV25-1
CDR3aa: CASSEIQGRKNTEAFF
CDR3nt: TGTGCCAGCAGTGAGATTCAGGGGCGAAAGAACACTGAAGCTTTCTTT

d_gene: NA
j_gene: TRBJ1-2
abundance: NA
v_gene: TRBV20-1
CDR3aa: CSARDPAGHGYTF
CDR3nt: TGCAGTGCTAGAGACCCAGCCGGGCATGGCTACACCTTC

d_gene: TRBD2
j_gene: TRBJ2-1
abundance: few
v_gene: TRBV11-2
CDR3aa: CASSLGGSSSYNEQFF
CDR3nt: TGTGCCAGCAGCTTAGGCGGGAGTAGCTCCTACAATGAGCAGTTCTTC

d_gene: TRBD2
j_gene: TRBJ2-2
abundance: NA
v_gene: TRBV12-3/TRBV12-4
CDR3aa: CASSYLAGANTGELFF
CDR3nt: TGTGCCAGCAGTTACCTAGCGGGAGCGAACACCGGGGAGCTGTTTTTT

d_gene: NA
j_gene: TRBJ2-2
abundance: NA
v_gene: TRBV11-2
CDR3aa: CASSLISSGDTGELFF
CDR3nt: TGTGCCAGCAGCTTGATATCATCAGGGGACACCGGGGAGCTGTTTTTT

d_gene: NA
j_gene: TRBJ2-5
abundance: NA
v_gene: TRBV7-9
CDR3aa: CASSPVYEGQETQYF
CDR3nt: TGTGCCAGCAGCCCCGTTTATGAGGGCCAGGAGACCCAGTACTTC

d_gene: NA
j_gene: TRBJ1-5
abundance: NA
v_gene: TRBV20-1
CDR3aa: CSAREWEGGNQPQHF
CDR3nt: TGCAGTGCTAGAGAATGGGAGGGGGGCAATCAGCCCCAGCATTTT

d_gene: NA
j_gene: TRBJ2-1
abundance: NA
v_gene: TRBV19
CDR3aa: CASSILGAYNEQFF
CDR3nt: TGTGCCAGTAGTATTTTAGGGGCCTACAATGAGCAGTTCTTC

d_gene: NA
j_gene: TRBJ2-2
abundance: once
v_gene: TRBV4-3
CDR3aa: CASSLTRGSGELFF
CDR3nt: TGCGCCAGCAGCCTAACGAGGGGGTCCGGGGAGCTGTTTTTT

d_gene: NA
j_gene: TRBJ1-2
abundance: NA
v_gene: TRBV5-1
CDR3aa: CATSDPRLDYGYTF
CDR3nt: TGCGCCACCTCTGACCCCAGGTTGGACTATGGCTACACCTTC

d_gene: NA
j_gene: TRBJ1-1
abundance: NA
v_gene: TRBV11-2
CDR3aa: CASSFGAVTEAFF
CDR3nt: TGTGCCAGCAGCTTCGGGGCTGTCACTGAAGCTTTCTTT

d_gene: NA
j_gene: TRBJ2-3
abundance: NA
v_gene: TRBV23-1
CDR3aa: CASSRTFASSDTQYF
CDR3nt: TGCGCCAGCAGTCGGACATTTGCTAGTTCAGATACGCAGTATTTT

d_gene: NA
j_gene: TRBJ2-2
abundance: NA
v_gene: TRBV6-4
CDR3aa: CASSDDRNTGELFF
CDR3nt: TGTGCCAGCAGTGACGACAGGAACACCGGGGAGCTGTTTTTT

d_gene: NA
j_gene: TRBJ1-1
abundance: NA
v_gene: TRBV3-1
CDR3aa: CASSQGRRGSTEAFF
CDR3nt: TGTGCCAGCAGCCAAGGGAGACGGGGAAGCACTGAAGCTTTCTTT

d_gene: NA
j_gene: TRBJ1-1
abundance: NA
v_gene: TRBV5-1
CDR3aa: CASSPVEGLMNTEAFF
CDR3nt: TGCGCCAGCAGCCCCGTGGAGGGGTTAATGAACACTGAAGCTTTCTTT

d_gene: NA
j_gene: TRBJ1-2
abundance: NA
v_gene: TRBV19
CDR3aa: CASSPPGHQLYGYTF
CDR3nt: TGTGCCAGTAGCCCGCCGGGACACCAGTTATATGGCTACACCTTC

d_gene: NA
j_gene: TRBJ1-2
abundance: once
v_gene: TRBV12-3/TRBV12-4
CDR3aa: CASSLGRIPSDGYTF
CDR3nt: TGTGCCAGCAGTTTAGGGCGGATCCCCTCAGATGGCTACACCTTC

d_gene: TRBD1
j_gene: TRBJ2-7
abundance: NA
v_gene: TRBV19
CDR3aa: CASSHGTGVIYEQYF
CDR3nt: TGTGCCAGTAGTCATGGGACAGGGGTTATCTACGAGCAGTACTTC

d_gene: NA
j_gene: TRBJ1-1
abundance: NA
v_gene: TRBV5-1
CDR3aa: CASSLGRGKNTEAFF
CDR3nt: TGCGCCAGCAGCTTAGGTAGGGGGAAAAACACTGAAGCTTTCTTT

d_gene: NA
j_gene: TRBJ1-1
abundance: NA
v_gene: TRBV6-1
CDR3aa: CASSPPRVEAFF
CDR3nt: TGTGCCAGCAGCCCCCCCAGGGTTGAAGCTTTCTTT

d_gene: NA
j_gene: TRBJ1-3
abundance: NA
v_gene: TRBV5-8
CDR3aa: CASSLVWFQYGVFRGNTIYF
CDR3nt: TGTGCCAGCAGCTTGGTATGGTTCCAATATGGGGTCTTCAGAGGAAACACCATATATTTT

d_gene: NA
j_gene: TRBJ2-1
abundance: NA
v_gene: TRBV5-1
CDR3aa: CASSLITGNEQLF
CDR3nt: TGCGCCAGCAGCTTGATTACAGGCAATGAGCAGCTCTTC

d_gene: TRBD2
j_gene: TRBJ2-2
abundance: NA
v_gene: TRBV7-9
CDR3aa: CASSWGGNGELFF
CDR3nt: TGTGCCAGCAGCTGGGGAGGGAACGGGGAGCTGTTTTTT

d_gene: TRBD1
j_gene: TRBJ1-2
abundance: NA
v_gene: TRBV5-1
CDR3aa: CASSLGRQGHRECAF
CDR3nt: TGCGCCAGCAGCTTGGGACGACAGGGCCACCGTGAATGTGCCTTC

d_gene: NA
j_gene: TRBJ1-1
abundance: NA
v_gene: TRBV7-9
CDR3aa: CASSPRGFAEAFF
CDR3nt: TGTGCCAGCAGCCCAAGGGGGTTCGCTGAAGCTTTCTTT

d_gene: TRBD1
j_gene: TRBJ2-1
abundance: NA
v_gene: TRBV4-2
CDR3aa: CASSQAGQGTYNEQFF
CDR3nt: TGTGCCAGCAGCCAAGCCGGACAGGGGACCTACAATGAGCAGTTCTTC

d_gene: NA
j_gene: TRBJ1-1
abundance: NA
v_gene: TRBV3-1
CDR3aa: CASSRRVWTEAFF
CDR3nt: TGTGCCAGCAGCCGCCGCGTCTGGACTGAAGCTTTCTTT

d_gene: NA
j_gene: TRBJ1-2
abundance: few
v_gene: TRBV4-3
CDR3aa: CASGRVEEGGYTF
CDR3nt: TGCGCCAGCGGAAGGGTAGAAGAAGGTGGCTACACCTTC

d_gene: NA
j_gene: TRBJ2-1
abundance: NA
v_gene: TRBV23-1
CDR3aa: CASSQVSVDPTMSSSF
CDR3nt: TGCGCCAGCAGTCAAGTCAGTGTGGATCCTACAATGAGCAGTTCTTTC

d_gene: NA
j_gene: TRBJ1-1
abundance: NA
v_gene: TRBV14
CDR3aa: CASSHDPGLEAFF
CDR3nt: TGTGCCAGCAGCCATGATCCGGGCCTCGAAGCTTTCTTT

d_gene: NA
j_gene: TRBJ2-5
abundance: few
v_gene: TRBV6-1
CDR3aa: CASSWTEETQYF
CDR3nt: TGTGCCAGCAGTTGGACGGAAGAGACCCAGTACTTC

d_gene: NA
j_gene: TRBJ1-2
abundance: NA
v_gene: TRBV6-5
CDR3aa: CASSEATYLGYTF
CDR3nt: TGTGCCAGCTCGGAGGCGACCTACTTGGGCTACACCTTC

d_gene: NA
j_gene: TRBJ1-1
abundance: NA
v_gene: TRBV5-1
CDR3aa: CASSLGWGAGTEAFF
CDR3nt: TGCGCCAGCAGCTTGGGTTGGGGCGCGGGCACTGAAGCTTTCTTT

d_gene: NA
j_gene: TRBJ1-1
abundance: few
v_gene: TRBV19
CDR3aa: CASRLWGTEAFF
CDR3nt: TGTGCCAGTAGGCTGTGGGGAACTGAAGCTTTCTTT

d_gene: NA
j_gene: TRBJ1-2
abundance: NA
v_gene: TRBV27
CDR3aa: CASMGQKGSGRNYGYTF
CDR3nt: TGTGCCAGCATGGGCCAGAAGGGTTCGGGGCGAAACTATGGCTACACCTTC

d_gene: TRBD1
j_gene: TRBJ2-1
abundance: NA
v_gene: TRBV12-3/TRBV12-4
CDR3aa: CASSLVTGVDNEQFF
CDR3nt: TGTGCCAGCAGTTTAGTAACAGGGGTCGACAATGAGCAGTTCTTC

d_gene: NA
j_gene: TRBJ2-7
abundance: NA
v_gene: TRBV5-1
CDR3aa: CASSETRTSYEQYF
CDR3nt: TGCGCCAGCAGCGAGACAAGGACATCCTACGAGCAGTACTTC

d_gene: NA
j_gene: TRBJ2-2
abundance: NA
v_gene: TRBV7-9
CDR3aa: CASSPPGIAAYTGELFF
CDR3nt: TGTGCCAGCAGCCCTCCCGGGATAGCGGCTTACACCGGGGAGCTGTTTTTT

d_gene: NA
j_gene: TRBJ2-3
abundance: NA
v_gene: TRBV5-6
CDR3aa: CASSPAPGGTDTQYF
CDR3nt: TGTGCCAGCAGCCCTGCCCCCGGGGGCACAGATACGCAGTATTTT

d_gene: TRBD2
j_gene: TRBJ2-1
abundance: once
v_gene: TRBV28
CDR3aa: CASSSGLGDEQFF
CDR3nt: TGTGCCAGTTCTAGCGGCCTTGGGGATGAGCAGTTCTTC

d_gene: TRBD2
j_gene: TRBJ2-1
abundance: NA
v_gene: TRBV12-3/TRBV12-4
CDR3aa: CASSPRDLGLAGSPFF
CDR3nt: TGTGCCAGCAGTCCTCGGGATTTGGGACTAGCGGGATCCCCGTTCTTC

d_gene: NA
j_gene: TRBJ2-1
abundance: few
v_gene: TRBV19
CDR3aa: CASSTGGSSYNEQFF
CDR3nt: TGTGCCAGTAGTACCGGGGGTTCCTCCTACAATGAGCAGTTCTTC

d_gene: NA
j_gene: TRBJ1-1
abundance: NA
v_gene: TRBV9
CDR3aa: CASSAEAGYEAFF
CDR3nt: TGTGCCAGCAGCGCAGAGGCGGGGTATGAAGCTTTCTTT

d_gene: TRBD1
j_gene: TRBJ2-3
abundance: NA
v_gene: TRBV7-9
CDR3aa: CASSSRDRDPDTQYF
CDR3nt: TGTGCCAGCAGCTCCCGGGACAGGGACCCAGATACGCAGTATTTT

d_gene: TRBD2
j_gene: TRBJ2-3
abundance: NA
v_gene: TRBV7-8
CDR3aa: CASSLAHGTSRDSDTQYF
CDR3nt: TGTGCCAGCAGCTTGGCCCATGGGACTAGCCGAGACTCAGATACGCAGTATTTT

d_gene: TRBD1
j_gene: TRBJ1-1
abundance: NA
v_gene: TRBV2
CDR3aa: CASRPGQLNTEAFF
CDR3nt: TGTGCCAGCAGGCCGGGACAGCTGAACACTGAAGCTTTCTTT

d_gene: TRBD2
j_gene: TRBJ2-2
abundance: NA
v_gene: TRBV9
CDR3aa: CASSVEYSGGNTGELFF
CDR3nt: TGTGCCAGCAGCGTAGAGTATAGCGGGGGGAACACCGGGGAGCTGTTTTTT

d_gene: NA
j_gene: TRBJ2-3
abundance: NA
v_gene: TRBV27
CDR3aa: CASSFGTHRADTQYF
CDR3nt: TGTGCCAGCAGTTTTGGGACCCATCGGGCAGATACGCAGTATTTT

d_gene: TRBD1
j_gene: TRBJ1-6
abundance: NA
v_gene: TRBV5-1
CDR3aa: CASSFGTDNSPLHF
CDR3nt: TGCGCCAGCAGCTTCGGGACAGATAATTCACCCCTCCACTTT

d_gene: TRBD2
j_gene: TRBJ2-3
abundance: NA
v_gene: TRBV9
CDR3aa: CASSSGGLARTDTQYF
CDR3nt: TGTGCCAGCAGCTCAGGGGGACTAGCCCGCACAGATACGCAGTATTTT

d_gene: TRBD2
j_gene: TRBJ2-1
abundance: NA
v_gene: TRBV9
CDR3aa: CASSPQEQRGSYNEQFF
CDR3nt: TGTGCCAGCAGCCCACAGGAGCAGCGGGGCTCCTACAATGAGCAGTTCTTC

d_gene: NA
j_gene: TRBJ1-1
abundance: NA
v_gene: TRBV4-1
CDR3aa: CASSQDPGLNTEAFF
CDR3nt: TGCGCCAGCAGCCAAGATCCGGGGTTGAACACTGAAGCTTTCTTT

d_gene: NA
j_gene: TRBJ1-1
abundance: NA
v_gene: TRBV19
CDR3aa: CASTPRAGGNTEAFF
CDR3nt: TGTGCCAGTACCCCTCGGGCTGGGGGGAACACTGAAGCTTTCTTT

d_gene: NA
j_gene: TRBJ2-6
abundance: NA
v_gene: TRBV19
CDR3aa: CASAVNSGANVLTF
CDR3nt: TGTGCCAGTGCGGTGAACTCTGGGGCCAACGTCCTGACTTTC

d_gene: TRBD1
j_gene: TRBJ2-1
abundance: NA
v_gene: TRBV2
CDR3aa: CASSETGGVYNEQFF
CDR3nt: TGTGCCAGCAGTGAGACAGGGGGCGTCTACAATGAGCAGTTCTTC